This T cell receptor beta chain was documented in a study of T cell responses to AZD1222 COVID-19 vaccine (dated by TCRdb to about 2021). For the wider study: A total of 233 trial participants underwent TCR sequencing, of whom more than 200 had received two doses of AZD1222 and about 25 had received two doses of the MenACWY control vaccine. Trial participants were enrolled into age subgroups of 18-55, 56-69 and 70-plus years, which contained about 150, 27 and 61 TCR-sequenced participants, respectively.

On this clone: The clone's antigen remains unknown. Per-base quality was not reported, and no clone a single base away is much larger than it.

The CDR3 regions of human TCRbeta chains were analyzed by immunosequencing. Per the authors' processing: Repertoire TCRs were checked for matches against a reference library of SARS-CoV-2-specific TCRs that had been generated using the MIRA antigen-specificity platform. Breadth meant the fraction of unique TCRs that were SARS-CoV-2-associated, whereas depth meant the fraction of total T cells that were SARS-CoV-2-associated. Using the MIRA data, every spike-specific TCR was mapped to the spike region that the TCR reacted to and assigned to either a CD4 or a CD8 class. Log10-transformed breadth and depth values were compared by one-way ANOVA with Sidak's multiple comparisons tests. The immuneACCESS repertoire file appears here via TCRdb, limited to in-frame rearrangements. These files lack a portion of the clones; in checked studies, under half of the deficit traces to unresolved V genes, and the cause of the others is not known. V and J calls and clone size follow that table, whereas D and trimming were derived from the DNA. Here the sample has 100,000 to 120,000 clones; 70% to 90% occur a single time. Approximately 15% of the sample is taken by the ten largest.

Study-wide findings and limitations: CD4 TCRs associated with the vaccine covered the entire spike protein, and the dominant responses were in regions 160-218 and 743-854. The 56-69-year group was small, and its depth increase did not reach significance, likely because of low power. Conclusions about previously exposed vaccinees were limited because only six AZD1222 recipients were SARS-CoV-2 seropositive at baseline. Most participants were white British and females outnumbered males, and the authors suggested that clonal diversity may have been underestimated. After two AZD1222 doses, spike-specific TCR breadth and depth were significantly higher than at day 0 and than in MenACWY recipients. Nearly half of unique spike-specific TCRs reportedly recognized epitopes outside regions mutated in the B.1.351 and B.1.1.7 variants. Because no day 14 peak-response samples were available, repertoires were characterized only after the peak T cell response.

What this sample's time point label stands for: about 28 days (+/-7) after the second vaccine dose. AZD1222 recipients with second doses at about 4 weeks or about 12 weeks were pooled, because spike-specific TCR depth and breadth did not differ between schedules. Vaccinee samples came from UK trials COV001 and COV002, including a single-blind randomized controlled phase 2/3 trial of AZD1222 (ChAdOx1 nCoV-19) in healthy adults. For TCRbeta chain sequencing, PBMC samples from trial participants were taken at day 0 and at day 28 after the second dose. CDR1 MNHEY and CDR2 SVGEGT are derived from the germline V gene. The CDR3 numbers 15 residues from cysteine through phenylalanine. Only the CDR3 part of the read is kept: 45 bases, read in frame from the first base. V is clipped by 3 bases and J by 3 bases, and the sequence between their germline boundaries is 12 bases long.

The chain is encoded by TRBV6-2 or TRBV6-3 joined to TRBJ1-5; the D region possibly corresponds to TRBD1 (5 bases align). This receptor was taken from an adult who received the AZD1222 COVID-19 vaccine. The specimen was peripheral blood, collected 28 days after the second AZD1222 dose. The CDR3 region: CASSYGQGINQPQHF. The DNA sequence is TGTGCCAGCAGTTATGGGCAGGGAATCAATCAGCCCCAGCATTTT.